Each of the 4 T cell receptor beta chains below was sequenced from the same sample in a study of blood T cell repertoires in COVID-19. Assay: immunoSEQ multiplex PCR; the TCRdb copy retains only in-frame clones and omits some. Among 150,000 to 200,000 clones listed, around 85% were seen once. The sequencing sample was made of peripheral blood. The receptors come from a human donor with acute or convalescent COVID-19. The donor label of this sample is uncertain.

V gene TRBV18 combines with J gene TRBJ1-4; D is possibly TRBD1 (5 bases). V was pared by 9 bases and J by 0 bases, with 11 bases between. The CDR3 sequence is 14 residues long. Germline loops: CDR1 KGHSH, CDR2 LQKENI. This CDR3 is CASRQLATNEKLFF. In nucleotides, the CDR3 is TGTGCCAGTCGACAGCTTGCAACTAATGAAAAACTGTTTTTT. Complete variable domain (other parts from reference TRBV18 and TRBJ1-4): NAGVMQNPRHLVRRRGQEARLRCSPMKGHSHVYWYRQLPEEGLKFMVYLQKENIIDESGMPKERFSAEFPKEGPSILRIQQVVRGDSAAYFCASRQLATNEKLFFGSGTQLSVL.

The chain couples TRBV29-1 to TRBJ1-1; D may be TRBD1 (5 bases). There are 14 residues in the CDR3. Germline CDR1 is SQVTM and CDR2 is ANQGSEA. CDR3 DNA: TGCACCCCCCTAGGGGCTCTCCGCGATACTGAAGCTTTCTTT. It encodes CTPLGALRDTEAFF.

The CDR3 DNA is TGCGCCAGCAGCATGGGGACTAGCGGGGGCCCCACAGATACGCAGTATTTT. It specifies CASSMGTSGGPTDTQYF. The V call is TRBV5-1, the J call TRBJ2-3; 14 nucleotides line up with TRBD2. Germline CDR1 is SGHRS and CDR2 is YFSETQ. There are 17 residues in the CDR3. Trimming took 4 bases from V and 2 from J; bases not matched to a gene: 6.

The gene calls are TRBV4-3 and TRBJ1-6; 7 positions agree with TRBD1. The V and J ends lost 1 base and 10 bases, in that order; junction bases with no gene match: 10. This CDR3 comprises 16 residues. The germline V gene encodes CDR1 LGHNA and CDR2 YSLEER. In DNA, the CDR3 is TGCGCCAGCAGCCAAGCCCAGGGGGACATGGGATCACCCCTCCACTTT. This codes for CASSQAQGDMGSPLHF.